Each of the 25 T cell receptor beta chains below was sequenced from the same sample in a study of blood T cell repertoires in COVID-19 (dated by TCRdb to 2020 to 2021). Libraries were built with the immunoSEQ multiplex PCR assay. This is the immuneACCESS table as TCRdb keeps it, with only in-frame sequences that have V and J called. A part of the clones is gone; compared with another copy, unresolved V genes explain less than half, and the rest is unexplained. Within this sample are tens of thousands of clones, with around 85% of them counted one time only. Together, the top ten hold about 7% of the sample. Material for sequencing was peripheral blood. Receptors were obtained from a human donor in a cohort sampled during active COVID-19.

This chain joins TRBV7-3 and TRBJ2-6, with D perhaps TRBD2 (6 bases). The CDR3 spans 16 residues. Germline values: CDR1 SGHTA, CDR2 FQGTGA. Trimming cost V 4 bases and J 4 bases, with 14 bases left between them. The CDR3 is CASSSGTPKGANVLTF. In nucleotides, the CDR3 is TGTGCCAGCAGCTCCGGGACTCCTAAAGGGGCCAACGTCCTGACTTTC.

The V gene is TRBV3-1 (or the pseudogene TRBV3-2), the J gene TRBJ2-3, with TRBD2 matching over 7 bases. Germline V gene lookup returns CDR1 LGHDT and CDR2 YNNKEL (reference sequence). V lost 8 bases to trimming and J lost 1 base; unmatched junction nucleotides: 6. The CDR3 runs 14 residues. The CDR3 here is CASQFSGRTDTQYF. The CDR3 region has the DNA TGTGCCAGCCAATTTAGCGGGCGCACAGATACGCAGTATTTT.

CDR3 nucleotide sequence: TGTGCCAGCAGCCAAGATGGGACAGGGAGCTCCTACGAGCAGTACTTC. It encodes CASSQDGTGSSYEQYF. This chain connects TRBV14 to TRBJ2-7, with 9 bases matching TRBD1. The J segment lost 0 bases and the V segment lost 0 bases, leaving 3 bases of the junction unmatched. The CDR3 covers 16 residues. CDR1 is SGHDN and CDR2 is FVKESK in the germline V gene.

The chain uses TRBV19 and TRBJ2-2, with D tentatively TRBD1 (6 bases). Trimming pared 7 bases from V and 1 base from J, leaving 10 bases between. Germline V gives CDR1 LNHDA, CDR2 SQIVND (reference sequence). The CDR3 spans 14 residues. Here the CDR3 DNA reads TGTGCCAGTATCCGGGACAAGAACACCGGGGAGCTGTTTTTT. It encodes CASIRDKNTGELFF.

This CDR3 is CASSLDRDTEAFF. The CDR3, as DNA: TGTGCCAGCAGCTTAGACAGGGACACTGAAGCTTTCTTT. The V call is TRBV9, the J call TRBJ1-1; the match to TRBD1 covers 7 bases. Germline loops: CDR1 SGDLS, CDR2 YYNGEE. CDR3 size: 13 residues. V dropped 4 bases and J dropped 3; count of bases not matched to a gene: 3.

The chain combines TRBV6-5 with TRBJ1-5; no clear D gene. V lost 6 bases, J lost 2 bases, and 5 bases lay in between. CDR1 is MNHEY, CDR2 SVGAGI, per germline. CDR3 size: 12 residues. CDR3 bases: TGTGCCAGCAGGGCGGGCAATCAGCCCCAGCATTTT. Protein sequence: CASRAGNQPQHF.

CDR3 DNA sequence: TGTGCCAGCAGCTTTCTGCGGGCCGAGCAGTACTTC. Translating gives CASSFLRAEQYF. The rearrangement joins TRBV7-9 to TRBJ2-7; D is possibly TRBD2 (5 bases). Germline V gives CDR1 SEHNR, CDR2 FQNEAQ (reference sequence). This CDR3 is 12 amino acids long. V was pared by 3 bases and J by 6 bases, with 9 bases between.

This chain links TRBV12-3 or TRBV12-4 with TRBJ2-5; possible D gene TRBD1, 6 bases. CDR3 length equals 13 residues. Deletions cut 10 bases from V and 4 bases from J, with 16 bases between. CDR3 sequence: CATGTGWAETQYF. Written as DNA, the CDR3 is TGTGCCACAGGCACAGGGTGGGCAGAGACCCAGTACTTC.

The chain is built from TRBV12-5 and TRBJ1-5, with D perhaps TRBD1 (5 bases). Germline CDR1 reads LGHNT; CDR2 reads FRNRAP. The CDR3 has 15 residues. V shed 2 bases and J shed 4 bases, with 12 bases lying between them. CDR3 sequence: CASGLSQGFNQPQHF. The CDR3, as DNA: TGTGCTAGTGGTTTGAGCCAGGGATTTAATCAGCCCCAGCATTTT.

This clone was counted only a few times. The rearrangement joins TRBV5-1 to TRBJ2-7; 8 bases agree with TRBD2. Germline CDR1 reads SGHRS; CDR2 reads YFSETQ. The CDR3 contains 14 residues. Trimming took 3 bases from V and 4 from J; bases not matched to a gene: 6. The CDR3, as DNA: TGCGCCAGCAGCTCGGGACTAGGGACGTACGAGCAGTACTTC. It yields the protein CASSSGLGTYEQYF.

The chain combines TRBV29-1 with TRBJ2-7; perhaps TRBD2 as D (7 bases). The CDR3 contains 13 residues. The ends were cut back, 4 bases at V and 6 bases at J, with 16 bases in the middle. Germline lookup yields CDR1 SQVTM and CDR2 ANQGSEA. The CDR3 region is CSVGRGAEGEQYF. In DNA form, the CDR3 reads TGCAGCGTTGGTCGGGGGGCCGAAGGCGAGCAGTACTTC.

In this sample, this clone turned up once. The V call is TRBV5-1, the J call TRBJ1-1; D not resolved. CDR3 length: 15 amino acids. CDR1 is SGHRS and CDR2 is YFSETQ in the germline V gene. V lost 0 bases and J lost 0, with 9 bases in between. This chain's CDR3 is CASSLGLTMNTEAFF. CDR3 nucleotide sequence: TGCGCCAGCAGCTTGGGACTGACCATGAACACTGAAGCTTTCTTT. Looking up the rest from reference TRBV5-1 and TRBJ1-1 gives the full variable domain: KAGVTQTPRYLIKTRGQQVTLSCSPISGHRSVSWYQQTPGQGLQFLFEYFSETQRNKGNFPGRFSGRQFSNSRSEMNVSTLELGDSALYLCASSLGLTMNTEAFFGQGTRLTVV.

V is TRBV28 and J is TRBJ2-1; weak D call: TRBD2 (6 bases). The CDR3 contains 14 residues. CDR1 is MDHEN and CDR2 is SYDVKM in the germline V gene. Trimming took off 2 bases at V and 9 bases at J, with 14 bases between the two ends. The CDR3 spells CASSLSGGGGEQFF. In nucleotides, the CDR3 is TGTGCCAGCAGTTTAAGTGGGGGAGGAGGTGAGCAGTTCTTC.

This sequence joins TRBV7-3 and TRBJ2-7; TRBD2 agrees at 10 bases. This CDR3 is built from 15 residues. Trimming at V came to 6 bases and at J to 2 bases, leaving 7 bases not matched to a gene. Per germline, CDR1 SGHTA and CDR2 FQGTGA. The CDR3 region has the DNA TGTGCCAGCAGTCTCAGCGGGGGGGCCCCCTACGAGCAGTACTTC. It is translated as CASSLSGGAPYEQYF.

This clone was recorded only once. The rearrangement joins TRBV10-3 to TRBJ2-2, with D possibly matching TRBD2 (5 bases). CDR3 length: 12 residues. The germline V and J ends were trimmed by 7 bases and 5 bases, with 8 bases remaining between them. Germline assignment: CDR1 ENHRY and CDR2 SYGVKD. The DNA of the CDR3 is TGTGCCATCAAACCGGGAACCGGGGAGCTGTTTTTT. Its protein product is CAIKPGTGELFF.

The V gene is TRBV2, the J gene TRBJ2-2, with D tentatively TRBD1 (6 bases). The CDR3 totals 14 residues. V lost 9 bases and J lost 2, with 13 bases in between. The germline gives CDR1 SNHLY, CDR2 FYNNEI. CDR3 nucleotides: TGTGCCAGTATAGAGACAGGAAACACCGGGGAGCTGTTTTTT. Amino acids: CASIETGNTGELFF.

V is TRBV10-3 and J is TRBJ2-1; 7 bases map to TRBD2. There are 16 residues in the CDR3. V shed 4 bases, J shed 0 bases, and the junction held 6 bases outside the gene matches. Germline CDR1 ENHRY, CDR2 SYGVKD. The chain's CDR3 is CAISGTTSSSYNEQFF. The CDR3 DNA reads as TGTGCCATCAGTGGAACGACTAGCTCCTCCTACAATGAGCAGTTCTTC.

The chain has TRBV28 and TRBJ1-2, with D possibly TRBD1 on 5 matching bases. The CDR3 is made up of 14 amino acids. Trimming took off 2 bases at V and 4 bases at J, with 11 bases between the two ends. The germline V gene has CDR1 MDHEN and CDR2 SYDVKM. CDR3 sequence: CASSLTRQTYGYTF. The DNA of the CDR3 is TGTGCCAGCAGTTTAACGAGACAGACCTATGGCTACACCTTC.

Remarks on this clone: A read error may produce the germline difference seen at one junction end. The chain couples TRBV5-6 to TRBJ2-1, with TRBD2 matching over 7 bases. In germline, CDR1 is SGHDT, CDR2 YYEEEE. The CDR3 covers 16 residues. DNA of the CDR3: TGTGCCAGCACCTTGGGGTGGGCGGGGGCCTACAATGAGCAGTTCTTC. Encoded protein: CASTLGWAGAYNEQFF. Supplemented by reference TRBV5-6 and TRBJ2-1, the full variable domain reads DAGVTQSPTHLIKTRGQQVTLRCSPKSGHDTVSWYQQALGQGPQFIFQYYEEEERQRGNFPDRFSGHQFPNYSSELNVNALLLGDSALYLCASTLGWAGAYNEQFFGPGTRLTVL.

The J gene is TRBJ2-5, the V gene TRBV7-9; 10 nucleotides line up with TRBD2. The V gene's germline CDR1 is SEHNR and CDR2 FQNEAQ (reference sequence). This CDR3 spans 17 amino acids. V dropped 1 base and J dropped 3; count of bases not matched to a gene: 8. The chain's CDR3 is CASSLVFSGLAKETQYF. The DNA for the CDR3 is TGTGCCAGCAGCTTAGTATTTTCGGGACTAGCGAAAGAGACCCAGTACTTC.

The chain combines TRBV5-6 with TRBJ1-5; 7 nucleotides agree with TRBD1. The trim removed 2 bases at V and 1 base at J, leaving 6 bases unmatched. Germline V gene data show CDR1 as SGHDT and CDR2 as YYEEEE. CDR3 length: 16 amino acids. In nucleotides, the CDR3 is TGTGCCAGCAGCTTAGGGGGACAGCCAAGCAATCAGCCCCAGCATTTT. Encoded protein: CASSLGGQPSNQPQHF.

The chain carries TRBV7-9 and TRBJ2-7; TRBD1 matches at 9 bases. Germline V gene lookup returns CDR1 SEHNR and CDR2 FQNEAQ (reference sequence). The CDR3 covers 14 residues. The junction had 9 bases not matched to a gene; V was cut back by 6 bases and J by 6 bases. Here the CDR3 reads CASSQPGQGFEQYF. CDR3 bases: TGTGCCAGCAGTCAACCGGGACAGGGCTTCGAGCAGTACTTC.

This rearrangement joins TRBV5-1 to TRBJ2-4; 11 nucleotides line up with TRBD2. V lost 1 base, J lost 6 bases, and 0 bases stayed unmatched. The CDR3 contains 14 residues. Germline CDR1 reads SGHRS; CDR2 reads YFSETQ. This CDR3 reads CASSLTSGGNIQYF. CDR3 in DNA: TGCGCCAGCAGCTTGACTAGCGGGGGAAACATTCAGTACTTC.

This chain's CDR3 is CASSLALSLAFF. The DNA for the CDR3 is TGTGCCAGCAGCTTAGCGTTGTCTTTGGCTTTCTTT. The V and J genes are TRBV7-9 and TRBJ1-1; D is unclear. This CDR3 spans 12 amino acids. Germline assignment: CDR1 SEHNR and CDR2 FQNEAQ (reference sequence). Trimming removed 0 bases at V and 11 bases at J, with 10 bases between.

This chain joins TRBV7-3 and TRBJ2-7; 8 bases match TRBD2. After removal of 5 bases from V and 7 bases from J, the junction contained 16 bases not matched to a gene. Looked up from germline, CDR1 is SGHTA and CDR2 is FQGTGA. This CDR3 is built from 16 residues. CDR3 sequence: CASSPRTSTPPGEQYF. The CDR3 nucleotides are TGTGCCAGCAGCCCCCGGACTAGCACCCCCCCGGGGGAGCAGTACTTC.